This T cell receptor beta chain was identified in a study of shared clonotypes between healthy human individuals. Turning to this clone: Its antigen remains unidentified.

Trimming removed 0 bases at V and 10 bases at J, with 12 bases between. CDR1 is GTSNPN and CDR2 is SVGIG in the germline V gene (reference sequence). CDR3 length: 13 amino acids. Running of the assay took place at deep level. Across several immunoSEQ plates, the genomic DNA of each subset was split evenly. Repertoires were generated with immunoSEQ multiplex PCR, while TCRdb's copy carries only in-frame clones and drops some. The sample yields millions of clones, just over 90% seen once. Study outcomes and limitations: The low donor count limited represented genetic and exposure-history diversity. Clonotypes not shared had lower generation probabilities than those common to all four donors.

The chain couples TRBV30 to TRBJ2-2; perhaps TRBD2 as D (5 bases). The sequencing input was naive CD4+ T cells from PBMCs. Subset meaning: CD45RA+ positively selected. The source is a man younger than 30 in good health. Some clones in this sample may be carry-over from other donors' samples. The DNA of the CDR3 is TGTGCCTGGAGTGTCACCGGAGGTCAGGAGCTGTTTTTT. Amino acids: CAWSVTGGQELFF.